The next 6 T cell receptor beta chains were all read from a single sample in a study of tumor-infiltrating lymphocytes in primary liver carcinoma. Making TCR beta cDNA involved 400 to 600 ng total RNA and a constant-region primer. Slightly modified ARM-PCR, run as three nested multiplex PCR rounds, produced the TCR beta libraries. Rounds one and two of PCR, each of around 9 cycles, were primed with TRBV1-TRBV30 forward primers and a C-beta reverse primer. One entry per CDR3 protein results from TCRdb running MiXCR on the multiplex PCR reads. The data show about 44,000 distinct CDR3 sequences, about 70% seen once. Joint extraction of RNA and DNA used about 17-33 mg of bulk tissue that was unsorted. Input material: liver tumor tissue from sampling region 3. As to subset: tumor region T3, left-lateral pole. All receptors come from a man aged 35 to 55 with primary liver carcinoma and hepatitis B virus infection.

V gene TRBV12-3 or TRBV12-4 combines with J gene TRBJ2-7, with D unclear. This CDR3 has 12 amino acids. Trimming removed 7 bases from V and 2 bases from J, with 9 bases in between. The CDR3 DNA follows: TGTGCCAGCATTGCTCTAGCCTACGAGCAGTACTTC. Translated, it gives CASIALAYEQYF.

To note about this clonotype: A read error may be the cause here, since a much bigger clone is one base away. The CDR3 DNA sequence: TGTGCCAGCAGCCATCAGGGGGCCCCCGATCAGCCCCAGCATTTT. Its protein is CASSHQGAPDQPQHF. V gene TRBV28 combines with J gene TRBJ1-5; 8 bases match TRBD1. With V trimmed by 6 bases and J by 5 bases, 9 bases remained unmatched. The CDR3 is 15 amino acids. CDR1 is MDHEN and CDR2 is SYDVKM in the germline V gene.

The rearrangement links TRBV6-1 to TRBJ2-7; unclear D gene. The CDR3 extends over 12 amino acids. CDR1 MNHNS and CDR2 SASEGT come from the germline V gene. The V gene lost 6 bases and the J gene lost 3 bases, with 9 bases spanning the gap. In DNA, the CDR3 is TGTGCCAGCAGCTACTACATCTACGAGCAGTACTTC. It encodes CASSYYIYEQYF.

For this clonotype: It may be a read error: a sequence one base away is much more abundant. The V gene is TRBV7-9, the J gene TRBJ2-1, with 8 nucleotides matching TRBD1. This CDR3 has 17 residues. Germline CDR1 is SEHNR and CDR2 is FQNEAQ (reference sequence). CDR3 DNA: TGTGCCGGCAGCTTCGAGCCGGGACAGGCTTCACAACGTGAGCAGTTCTTC. Protein sequence: CAGSFEPGQASQREQFF.

This clonotype showed up many times. The rearrangement uses TRBV29-1 and TRBJ2-5; TRBD2 matches at 13 bases. The CDR3 covers 16 residues. CDR1 is SQVTM, CDR2 ANQGSEA, per germline. V lost 6 bases and J lost 3; bases outside the gene matches: 10. In DNA, the CDR3 is TGCAGCGTGACGCCAGGGACTAGCGGGAATGAAGAGACCCAGTACTTC. Translating it yields CSVTPGTSGNEETQYF.

The table lists this clonotype with a few counts. A read error may be the cause here, since a much bigger clone is one base away. The V and J genes are TRBV5-1 and TRBJ2-5; D unclear. Deletions cut 4 bases from V and 5 bases from J, with 9 bases between. The CDR3 consists of 12 residues. Germline V gene sequence: CDR1 SGHRS, CDR2 YFSETQ. CDR3 nucleotides: TGCGCCAGCAGCATAGTAGGGGAGACCCAGTACTTC. Translating it yields CASSIVGETQYF.